A selection of T cell receptor beta chains follows, all from one sample in a study of cytomegalovirus exposure and HLA in healthy donors. Repertoires were generated with immunoSEQ multiplex PCR, while TCRdb's copy carries only in-frame clones and drops some. The data contain approximately 150,000 clones, around 75% of them singletons. Sequencing input: PBMCs. The receptors come from a male donor in good health and CMV-seronegative. The CDR3 runs from the conserved cysteine through the conserved F or W. The D gene is left open where the match is weak. Size is stated for part of the rows, as once, few or many counts, or as a class when the clone is expanded.

>TRBD1|TRBJ1-3|TRBV7-6|.
CASSLVRSGGSGNTIYF
TGTGCCAGCAGCTTAGTAAGGTCAGGGGGCTCTGGAAACACCATATATTTT
>.|TRBJ1-1|TRBV10-3|.
CATQKRENTEAFF
TGTGCCACCCAGAAGCGAGAGAACACTGAAGCTTTCTTT
>TRBD1|TRBJ1-2|TRBV5-1|once
CASSLATGRWNYGYTF
TGCGCCAGCAGCTTGGCGACAGGGAGATGGAACTATGGCTACACCTTC
>TRBD1|TRBJ1-3|TRBV15|few
CATSKVRQGGDSGNTIYF
TGTGCCACCAGCAAGGTTAGACAGGGAGGCGACTCTGGAAACACCATATATTTT
>.|TRBJ1-1|TRBV25-1|.
CASSDQGPAFF
TGTGCCAGCAGTGACCAGGGTCCCGCTTTCTTT
>TRBD1|TRBJ1-4|TRBV5-1|.
CASSPDGTGDEKLFF
TGCGCCAGCAGCCCGGATGGGACAGGGGATGAAAAACTGTTTTTT
>.|TRBJ1-5|TRBV6-6|.
CASSYRGLSQPQHF
TGTGCCAGCAGTTACAGGGGTCTCTCTCAGCCCCAGCATTTT
>.|TRBJ2-5|TRBV5-6|.
CASREDRWETQYF
TGTGCCAGCAGGGAGGACAGATGGGAGACCCAGTACTTC
>TRBD1|TRBJ2-7|TRBV18|.
CASSWSRDRGEQYF
TGTGCCAGCTCCTGGTCCCGGGACAGGGGAGAGCAGTACTTC
>.|TRBJ1-2|TRBV2|.
CASSEADYGYTF
TGTGCCAGCAGTGAGGCAGATTATGGCTACACCTTC
>TRBD1|TRBJ1-6|TRBV15|.
CATSTDRDSYNSPLHF
TGTGCCACCAGCACAGACAGGGATTCCTATAATTCACCCCTCCACTTT
>.|TRBJ1-1|TRBV2|once
CASPTDTEAFF
TGTGCCAGCCCTACAGACACTGAAGCTTTCTTT
>TRBD1|TRBJ2-1|TRBV4-2|.
CASSQTDRDPYNEQFF
TGTGCCAGCAGCCAAACAGACAGGGACCCCTACAATGAGCAGTTCTTC
>TRBD1|TRBJ1-2|TRBV27|.
CASSFEAAGGNGGYTF
TGTGCCAGCAGTTTCGAGGCCGCAGGGGGGAATGGTGGCTACACCTTC
>TRBD1|TRBJ1-2|TRBV18|once
CASSPATGEGYTF
TGTGCCAGCTCACCAGCGACAGGGGAGGGCTACACCTTC
>.|TRBJ1-6|TRBV28|few
CASSRSGTLHF
TGTGCCAGCAGTCGAAGTGGCACCCTCCACTTT
>.|TRBJ1-3|TRBV6-1|.
CASPDSTGNTIYF
TGTGCCAGTCCGGACTCTACTGGAAACACCATATATTTT
>TRBD2|TRBJ2-2|TRBV11-2|.
CASTTTSRAGELFF
TGTGCCAGCACCACGACTAGCCGCGCCGGGGAGCTGTTTTTT
>.|TRBJ1-4|TRBV7-9|.
CASSSTENEKLFF
TGTGCCAGCAGCTCAACAGAAAATGAAAAACTGTTTTTT
>TRBD1|TRBJ2-5|TRBV6-5|.
CASSYATGVWETQYF
TGTGCCAGCAGTTACGCGACAGGGGTGTGGGAGACCCAGTACTTC
>TRBD1|TRBJ1-1|TRBV7-9|.
CASTRQGPEAFF
TGTGCCAGCACCCGACAGGGCCCTGAAGCTTTCTTT
>.|TRBJ1-5|TRBV19|.
CASSIGGEGQPQHF
TGTGCCAGTAGTATAGGAGGAGAAGGTCAGCCCCAGCATTTT
>.|TRBJ1-5|TRBV2|.
CASSASSPAFSNQPQHF
TGTGCCAGCAGTGCTTCCAGTCCCGCCTTTAGCAATCAGCCCCAGCATTTT
>TRBD2|TRBJ2-3|TRBV5-4|.
CASSLRGASTDTQYF
TGTGCCAGCAGCCTGCGGGGGGCAAGCACAGATACGCAGTATTTT
>.|TRBJ2-2|TRBV30|.
CAWREGVRNTGELFF
TGTGCCTGGAGGGAGGGTGTTCGGAACACCGGGGAGCTGTTTTTT
>TRBD1|TRBJ1-1|TRBV7-6|few
CASSPGQGSAEAFF
TGTGCCAGCAGCCCGGGACAGGGGAGCGCTGAAGCTTTCTTT
>TRBD1|TRBJ1-3|TRBV19|.
CASTSDRGSGNTIYF
TGTGCCAGTACTTCAGACAGGGGTTCTGGAAACACCATATATTTT
>.|TRBJ1-1|TRBV9|.
CAGSVVGGVTEAFF
TGTGCCGGCAGCGTAGTAGGGGGGGTGACTGAAGCTTTCTTT
>TRBD1|TRBJ1-3|TRBV5-1|.
CASSLEGQGAGNTIYF
TGCGCCAGCAGCTTGGAGGGACAGGGGGCTGGAAACACCATATATTTT
>.|TRBJ2-5|TRBV5-1|.
CASSLASTPQQETQYF
TGCGCCAGCAGCTTGGCCTCGACACCCCAACAAGAGACCCAGTACTTC
>TRBD2|TRBJ2-1|TRBV9|.
CASTPGLAVEQFF
TGTGCCAGCACCCCCGGGCTAGCGGTTGAGCAGTTCTTC
>TRBD1|TRBJ1-1|TRBV7-9|.
CASSRTGIYTEAFF
TGTGCCAGCAGCCGGACAGGGATATACACTGAAGCTTTCTTT
>.|TRBJ1-2|TRBV27|.
CASSSLGQFNYGYTF
TGTGCCAGCAGCTCCCTGGGGCAGTTCAACTATGGCTACACCTTC
>.|TRBJ1-5|TRBV30|.
CAWSARLSNQPQHF
TGTGCCTGGAGTGCGAGACTGAGCAATCAGCCCCAGCATTTT
>TRBD1|TRBJ2-7|TRBV6-1|.
CASSELSGTGSYEQYF
TGTGCCAGCAGTGAATTGTCGGGGACAGGGTCCTACGAGCAGTACTTC
>.|TRBJ1-4|TRBV4-2|.
CASSLPSGQGLNEKLFF
TGTGCCAGCAGCCTCCCCTCAGGGCAGGGACTCAATGAAAAACTGTTTTTT
>.|TRBJ1-6|TRBV5-5|.
CASSSRTDAVSPLHF
TGTGCCAGCAGCTCAAGGACAGACGCGGTTTCACCCCTCCACTTT
>TRBD2|TRBJ2-1|TRBV30|once
CAWSVLAGAYNEQFF
TGTGCCTGGAGTGTACTAGCGGGGGCCTACAATGAGCAGTTCTTC
>.|TRBJ2-1|TRBV18|.
CASSLPQGAPFF
TGTGCCAGCTCACTGCCCCAAGGGGCGCCGTTCTTC
>TRBD1|TRBJ1-3|TRBV5-8|.
CASSLNTGENDGNTIYF
TGTGCCAGCAGCTTAAACACAGGGGAGAACGATGGAAACACCATATATTTT
>.|TRBJ1-3|TRBV6-1|.
CASISGETGNTIYF
TGTGCCAGCATATCGGGGGAGACAGGAAACACCATATATTTT
>.|TRBJ1-1|TRBV14|.
CASSQVRVGTEAFF
TGTGCCAGCAGCCAAGTCAGGGTGGGCACTGAAGCTTTCTTT
>TRBD1|TRBJ1-2|TRBV29-1|.
CSVQQGARGYTF
TGCAGCGTTCAACAGGGGGCGCGGGGCTACACCTTC
>TRBD2|TRBJ2-7|TRBV4-2|.
CASSLGLAGGFSSYEQYF
TGTGCCAGCAGCCTGGGACTAGCGGGGGGTTTTAGCTCCTACGAGCAGTACTTC
>.|TRBJ2-7|TRBV10-1|once
CASSSGYEQYF
TGCGCCAGCTCTTCAGGCTACGAGCAGTACTTC
>.|TRBJ2-7|TRBV13|.
CASSLLRGEQYF
TGTGCCAGCAGCTTACTTAGGGGCGAGCAGTACTTC